The present TCR beta chain was sequenced within a study of siplizumab effects on memory and regulatory T cells. Study results and caveats: There were only a minor fraction of alloreactive clones that mapped to unstimulated subsets. Major contributors to the alloresponse seemed to be naive T cells, which also appeared more diverse than memory cells. No naive or memory phenotype could be assigned to roughly 80-95% of proliferating clones.

Trimming pared 6 bases from V and 2 bases from J, leaving 8 bases between. There are 13 residues in the CDR3. Germline values: CDR1 LNHDA, CDR2 SQIVND (reference sequence). With regard to this clone: Antigen unknown.

Per individual sample, about 97,000 TCR templates were assayed. The protocol was immunoSEQ multiplex PCR, while the TCRdb copy is restricted to in-frame clones and leaves out a portion. Of some 96,000 clones listed, 94% are singletons. Sample: non-Treg CD4+ T cells sorted from blood. The source of this sequence is a human donor in good health. This chain connects TRBV19 to TRBJ2-1; D is ambiguous. CDR3 sequence: CASSPGPYNEQFF. In DNA form, the CDR3 reads TGTGCCAGTAGCCCCGGGCCCTACAATGAGCAGTTCTTC.